What follows are 12 T cell receptor beta chains derived from one specimen sequenced in a study of neurological immune-mediated disorders. TCRdb fed the 5' RACE reads into MiXCR, producing one record per CDR3 protein. Of around 30,000 distinct CDR3 sequences listed, approximately 4.5% are singletons. Sequenced material: PBMCs. These receptors all stem from a man between 18 and 35 years old in good health.

This clonotype came up many times. The genes are TRBV20-1 and TRBJ1-1, with 7 bases matching TRBD1. Per germline, CDR1 DFQATT and CDR2 SNEGSKA (reference sequence). V was clipped by 6 bases and J by 0 bases; unmatched bases: 4. The CDR3 is 13 amino acids. For the CDR3, the DNA is TGCAGTGCAAAACAGGGGATGAACACTGAAGCTTTCTTT. It specifies CSAKQGMNTEAFF.

Many counts were recorded for this clonotype. V gene TRBV12-3 or TRBV12-4 combines with J gene TRBJ1-1; 7 nucleotides line up with TRBD1. V shed 3 bases and J 1 base; nucleotides not matched to a gene: 14. The CDR3 has 18 residues. DNA for the CDR3: TGTGCCAGCAGTTTTGGATCGGGCAGGGGGAATAGGAACACTGAAGCTTTCTTT. Translation: CASSFGSGRGNRNTEAFF.

This clonotype is medium-sized (0.01 to 0.1%) within its sample. The rearrangement joins TRBV7-2 to TRBJ2-5; D tentatively reads TRBD1 or TRBD2 (5 bases each). Germline V gene sequence: CDR1 SGHTA, CDR2 FQGNSA. The V and J ends lost 3 bases and 2 bases respectively, with 13 bases between them. The CDR3 has 15 residues. CDR3: CASSFTGDRQETQYF. The CDR3 nucleotides are TGTGCCAGCAGCTTCACTGGGGACCGGCAAGAGACCCAGTACTTC.

This clonotype was seen repeatedly, ten times or more. The genes are TRBV20-1 and TRBJ2-2; no clear D gene. The V end lost 2 bases, the J end lost 3 bases, and 7 bases lay between the germline ends. CDR3 length: 13 amino acids. CDR1 and CDR2 (germline): DFQATT, SNEGSKA (reference sequence). The CDR3 region has the DNA TGCAGTGCTAGACGGATTTACACCGGGGAGCTGTTTTTT. Its protein product is CSARRIYTGELFF.

At least ten counts were recorded for this clonotype. The chain recombines TRBV9 with TRBJ2-3, with TRBD2 as a possible D gene (5 bases). The CDR3 extends over 13 amino acids. Trimming took 4 bases from V and 7 from J, leaving 13 bases between them. CDR1 is SGDLS and CDR2 is YYNGEE in the germline V gene. CDR3 bases: TGTGCCAGCAGCTACATTCCTAGCAATACGCAGTATTTT. It specifies CASSYIPSNTQYF.

This clonotype was observed a few times. This chain connects TRBV18 to TRBJ2-7; possibly TRBD1 for D (6 bases). V was shortened by 0 bases and J by 5 bases, with 11 bases between the two germline ends. CDR3 length: 14 residues. Germline lookup yields CDR1 KGHSH and CDR2 LQKENI. CDR3 protein: CASSPPGQQHEQYF. The CDR3 region has the DNA TGTGCCAGCTCACCACCAGGACAGCAACACGAGCAGTACTTC.

The genes are TRBV5-1 and TRBJ1-2, with a weak D call TRBD1 (6 bases). Trimming took off 3 bases at V and 2 bases at J, with 14 bases between the two ends. In germline, CDR1 is SGHRS, CDR2 YFSETQ. This CDR3 region has 15 residues. The CDR3 sequence: CASSWSDRPNYGYTF. As DNA, the CDR3 is TGCGCCAGCAGCTGGTCGGACAGACCCAACTATGGCTACACCTTC.

This clonotype showed up many times. The V and J genes are TRBV14 and TRBJ2-3; the D is unclear. The CDR3 consists of 15 residues. Deletions cut 4 bases from V and 0 bases from J, with 11 bases between. Per germline, CDR1 SGHDN and CDR2 FVKESK. The CDR3 DNA sequence: TGTGCCAGCAGCCCCAGGACCACTAGCACAGATACGCAGTATTTT. It specifies CASSPRTTSTDTQYF.

This clonotype was counted at least ten times. This chain joins TRBV7-2 and TRBJ2-3; TRBD2 agrees at 8 bases. This CDR3 is 15 amino acids long. From germline, CDR1 is SGHTA and CDR2 FQGNSA. J was trimmed by 6 bases and V by 2 bases; bases with no gene match: 7. The CDR3 loop is CASSLWRGASDTQYF. As DNA, the CDR3 is TGTGCCAGCAGCTTATGGCGGGGGGCCTCCGATACGCAGTATTTT.

This clonotype was picked up many times. The chain employs TRBV27 and TRBJ1-1; D perhaps matches TRBD1 (6 bases). The V gene lost 5 bases and the J gene lost 1 base, with 11 bases spanning the gap. There are 14 residues in the CDR3. Germline V CDR1 and CDR2: MNHEY, SMNVEV (reference sequence). CDR3 loop: CASSRQDTNTEAFF. The CDR3 bases are TGTGCCAGCAGTAGACAGGACACGAACACTGAAGCTTTCTTT.

This chain joins TRBV29-1 and TRBJ1-1, with D maybe TRBD1 (6 bases). Germline CDR1 reads SQVTM; CDR2 reads ANQGSEA. The CDR3 contains 15 residues. V was cut by 6 bases and J by 0 bases, with 17 bases left in between. The CDR3 nucleotides are TGCAGCGTGGGGCAAATAGGGGGAATGAACACTGAAGCTTTCTTT. Its protein product is CSVGQIGGMNTEAFF.

Ten or more counts support this clonotype. The genes are TRBV5-1 and TRBJ2-7; perhaps TRBD2 as D (6 bases). V lost 0 bases, J lost 4 bases, and 17 bases lay in between. Germline V gene lookup returns CDR1 SGHRS and CDR2 YFSETQ. CDR3 length: 16 residues. CDR3 sequence: CASSLESRAGRYEQYF. The CDR3 DNA reads as TGCGCCAGCAGCTTGGAATCGCGGGCAGGGAGGTACGAGCAGTACTTC.